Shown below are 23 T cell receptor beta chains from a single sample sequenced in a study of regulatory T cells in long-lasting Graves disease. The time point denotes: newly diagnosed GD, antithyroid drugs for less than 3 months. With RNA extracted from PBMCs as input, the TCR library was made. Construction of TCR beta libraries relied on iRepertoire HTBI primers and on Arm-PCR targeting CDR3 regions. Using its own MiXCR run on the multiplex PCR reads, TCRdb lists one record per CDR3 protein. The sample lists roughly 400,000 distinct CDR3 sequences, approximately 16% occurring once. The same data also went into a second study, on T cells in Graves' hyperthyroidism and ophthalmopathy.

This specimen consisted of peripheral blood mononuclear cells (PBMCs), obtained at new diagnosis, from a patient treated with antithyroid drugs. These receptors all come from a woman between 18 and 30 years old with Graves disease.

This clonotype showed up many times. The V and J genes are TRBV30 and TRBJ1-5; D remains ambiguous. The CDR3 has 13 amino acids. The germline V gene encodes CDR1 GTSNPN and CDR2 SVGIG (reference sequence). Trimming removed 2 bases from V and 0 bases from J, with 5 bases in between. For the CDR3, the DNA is TGTGCCTGGAGTCTGGGTAGCAATCAGCCCCAGCATTTT. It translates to CAWSLGSNQPQHF.

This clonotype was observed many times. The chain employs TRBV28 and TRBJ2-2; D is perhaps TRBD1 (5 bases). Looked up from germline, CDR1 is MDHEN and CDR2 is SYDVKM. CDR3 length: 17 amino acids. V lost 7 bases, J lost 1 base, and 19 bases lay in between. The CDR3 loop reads CASKPMVGRKNTGELFF. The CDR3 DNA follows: TGTGCCAGCAAACCCATGGTGGGGCGGAAGAACACCGGGGAGCTGTTTTTT.

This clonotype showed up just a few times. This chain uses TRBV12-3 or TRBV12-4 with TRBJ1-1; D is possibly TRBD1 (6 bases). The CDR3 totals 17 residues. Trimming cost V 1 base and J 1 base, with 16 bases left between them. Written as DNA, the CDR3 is TGTGCCAGCAGTTTAGAAGCGGGGGCCACGGGGAACACTGAAGCTTTCTTT. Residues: CASSLEAGATGNTEAFF.

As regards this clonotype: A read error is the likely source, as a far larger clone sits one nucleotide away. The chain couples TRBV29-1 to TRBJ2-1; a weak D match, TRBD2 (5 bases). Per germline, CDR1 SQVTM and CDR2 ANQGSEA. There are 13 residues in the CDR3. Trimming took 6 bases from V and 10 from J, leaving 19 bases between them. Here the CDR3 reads CSVDSGNSYEQFF. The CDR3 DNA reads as TGCAGCGTAGACTCCGGGAACTCCTACGAGCAGTTCTTC.

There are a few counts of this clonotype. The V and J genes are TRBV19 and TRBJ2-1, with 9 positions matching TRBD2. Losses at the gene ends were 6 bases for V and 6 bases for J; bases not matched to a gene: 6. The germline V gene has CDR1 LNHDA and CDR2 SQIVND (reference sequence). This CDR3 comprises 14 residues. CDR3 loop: CASRLAGVSNEQFF. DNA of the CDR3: TGTGCCAGTAGATTAGCGGGAGTGAGCAATGAGCAGTTCTTC. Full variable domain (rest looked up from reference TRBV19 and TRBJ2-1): DGGITQSPKYLFRKEGQNVTLSCEQNLNHDAMYWYRQDPGQGLRLIYYSQIVNDFQKGDIAEGYSVSREKKESFPLTVTSAQKNPTAFYLCASRLAGVSNEQFFGPGTRLTVL.

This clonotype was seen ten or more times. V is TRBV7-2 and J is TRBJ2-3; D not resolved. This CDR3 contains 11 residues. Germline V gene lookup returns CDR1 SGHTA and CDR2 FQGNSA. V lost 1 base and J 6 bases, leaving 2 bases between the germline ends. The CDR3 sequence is CASSLVDTQYF. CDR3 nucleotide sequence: TGTGCCAGCAGCTTAGTTGATACGCAGTATTTT.

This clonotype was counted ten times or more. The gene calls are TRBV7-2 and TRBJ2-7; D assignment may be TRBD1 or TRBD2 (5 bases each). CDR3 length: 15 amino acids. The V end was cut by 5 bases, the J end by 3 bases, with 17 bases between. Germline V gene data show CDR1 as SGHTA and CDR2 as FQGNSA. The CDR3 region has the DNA TGTGCCAGCAGCCACGAGGGCTGGGACGGCTACGAGCAGTACTTC. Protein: CASSHEGWDGYEQYF.

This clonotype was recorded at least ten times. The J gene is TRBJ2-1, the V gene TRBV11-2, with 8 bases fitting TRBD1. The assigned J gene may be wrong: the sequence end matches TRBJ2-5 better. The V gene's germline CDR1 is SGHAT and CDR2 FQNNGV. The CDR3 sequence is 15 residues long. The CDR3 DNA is TGTGCCAGCAGCTTAATGGGACAGGCCCAAGAGACCCAGTACTTC. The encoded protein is CASSLMGQAQETQYF.

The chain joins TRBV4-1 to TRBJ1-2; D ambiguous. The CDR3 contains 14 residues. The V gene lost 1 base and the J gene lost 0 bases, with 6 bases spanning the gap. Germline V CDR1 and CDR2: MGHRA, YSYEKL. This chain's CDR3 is CASSQAVANYGYTF. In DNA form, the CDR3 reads TGCGCCAGCAGCCAAGCCGTAGCTAACTATGGCTACACCTTC.

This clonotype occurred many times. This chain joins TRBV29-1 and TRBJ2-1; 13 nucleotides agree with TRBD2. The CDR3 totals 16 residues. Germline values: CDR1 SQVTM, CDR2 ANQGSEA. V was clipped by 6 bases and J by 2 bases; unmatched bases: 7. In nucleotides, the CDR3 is TGCAGCGTAGTTGGGACTAGCGGGGACCCCTACAATGAGCAGTTCTTC. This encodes CSVVGTSGDPYNEQFF.

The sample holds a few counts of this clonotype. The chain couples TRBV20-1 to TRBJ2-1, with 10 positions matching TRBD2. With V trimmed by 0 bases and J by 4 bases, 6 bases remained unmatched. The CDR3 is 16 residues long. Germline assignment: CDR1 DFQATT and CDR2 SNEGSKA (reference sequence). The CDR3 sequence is CSARDGSSGGYNEQFF. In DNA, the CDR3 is TGCAGTGCTAGAGATGGGTCTAGCGGGGGTTACAATGAGCAGTTCTTC.

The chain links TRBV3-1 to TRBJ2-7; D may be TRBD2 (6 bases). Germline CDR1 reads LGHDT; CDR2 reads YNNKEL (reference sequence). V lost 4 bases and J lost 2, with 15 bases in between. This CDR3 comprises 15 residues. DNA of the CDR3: TGTGCCAGCAGCCCCAATAGCGGTCACACCTACGAGCAGTACTTC. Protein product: CASSPNSGHTYEQYF.

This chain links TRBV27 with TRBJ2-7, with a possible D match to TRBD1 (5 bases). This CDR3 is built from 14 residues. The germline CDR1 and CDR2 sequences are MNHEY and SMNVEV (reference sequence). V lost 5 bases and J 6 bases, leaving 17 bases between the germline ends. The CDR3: CASSPPGRAAEQYF. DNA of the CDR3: TGTGCCAGCAGTCCGCCGGGCAGGGCGGCCGAGCAGTACTTC.

The CDR3: CASSDRSIDTQYF. The CDR3 DNA reads TGTGCCAGCTCAGATCGGTCCATAGATACGCAGTATTTT. The V and J genes are TRBV18 and TRBJ2-3; D unclear. CDR1 and CDR2 (germline): KGHSH, LQKENI. Deletions cut 5 bases from V and 5 bases from J, with 11 bases between. CDR3 length: 13 amino acids.

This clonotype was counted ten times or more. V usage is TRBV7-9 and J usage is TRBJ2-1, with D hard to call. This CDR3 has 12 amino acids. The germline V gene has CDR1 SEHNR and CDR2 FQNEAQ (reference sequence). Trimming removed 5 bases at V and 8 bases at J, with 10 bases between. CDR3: CASSSIRHEQFF. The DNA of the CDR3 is TGTGCCAGCAGCAGCATAAGGCATGAGCAGTTCTTC.

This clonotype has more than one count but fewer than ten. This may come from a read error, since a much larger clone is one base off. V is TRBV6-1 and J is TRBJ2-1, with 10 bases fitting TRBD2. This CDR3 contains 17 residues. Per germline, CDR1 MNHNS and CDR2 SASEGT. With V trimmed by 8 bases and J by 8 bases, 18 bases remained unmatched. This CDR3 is CASLSQAGGPSGYEQFF. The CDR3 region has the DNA TGTGCCAGCTTATCGCAAGCGGGAGGGCCTAGTGGCTATGAGCAGTTCTTC.

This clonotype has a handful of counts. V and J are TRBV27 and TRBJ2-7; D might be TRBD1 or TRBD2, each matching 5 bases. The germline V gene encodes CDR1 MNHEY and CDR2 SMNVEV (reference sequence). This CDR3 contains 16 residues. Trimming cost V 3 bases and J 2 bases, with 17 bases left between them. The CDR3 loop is CASSFLGRGSTYEQYF. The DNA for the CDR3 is TGTGCCAGCAGTTTCCTCGGTCGGGGCTCAACCTACGAGCAGTACTTC.

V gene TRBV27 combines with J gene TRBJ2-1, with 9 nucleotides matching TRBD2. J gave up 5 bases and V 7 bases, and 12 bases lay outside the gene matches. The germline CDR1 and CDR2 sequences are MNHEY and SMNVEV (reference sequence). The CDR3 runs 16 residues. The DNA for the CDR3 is TGTGCCAGCACGATCATCGGGCTAGCGGGGCACAATGAGCAGTTCTTC. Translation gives CASTIIGLAGHNEQFF.

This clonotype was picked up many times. CDR3 in DNA: TGTGCCAGCACCAAAAGCCGGGACAACAAAGCTTTCTTT. It encodes CASTKSRDNKAFF. The gene calls are TRBV2 and TRBJ1-1, with a tentative D call TRBD1 (6 bases). Germline loops: CDR1 SNHLY, CDR2 FYNNEI. This CDR3 spans 13 amino acids. Trimming shortened V by 7 bases and J by 9 bases, and 18 bases separated the two germline ends.

The CDR3 region is CASSLTAGSGANVLTF. CDR3 nucleotides: TGTGCCAGCAGTTTAACCGCCGGCTCTGGGGCCAACGTCCTGACTTTC. The genes are TRBV12-3 or TRBV12-4 and TRBJ2-6; D not resolved. The length of the CDR3 is 16 residues. V was clipped by 2 bases and J by 0 bases, with 8 bases between them.

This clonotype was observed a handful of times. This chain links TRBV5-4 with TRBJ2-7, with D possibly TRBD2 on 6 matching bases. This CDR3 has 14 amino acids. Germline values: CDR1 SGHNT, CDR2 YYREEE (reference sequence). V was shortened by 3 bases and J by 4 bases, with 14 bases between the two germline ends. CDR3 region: CASSSRDSRYEQYF. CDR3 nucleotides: TGTGCCAGCAGCTCGCGGGACTCCCGGTACGAGCAGTACTTC.

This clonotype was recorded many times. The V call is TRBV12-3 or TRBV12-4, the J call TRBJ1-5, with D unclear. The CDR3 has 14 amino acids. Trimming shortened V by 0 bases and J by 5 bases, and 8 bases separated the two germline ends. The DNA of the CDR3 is TGTGCCAGCAGTTTAGCGCTGGTGGATCAGCCCCAGCATTTT. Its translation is CASSLALVDQPQHF.

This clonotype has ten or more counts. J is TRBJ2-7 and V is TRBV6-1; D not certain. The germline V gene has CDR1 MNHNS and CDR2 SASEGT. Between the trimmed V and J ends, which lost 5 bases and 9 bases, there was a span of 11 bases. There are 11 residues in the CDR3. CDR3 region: CASSPLELQYF. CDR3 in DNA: TGTGCCAGCAGTCCGCTGGAGTTGCAGTACTTC.